This T cell receptor (beta chain) was captured by sequencing in a study of cytomegalovirus exposure and HLA in healthy donors. Study information: Genetic ancestry analysis placed over 75% of the roughly 400 donors that were genotyped in the Caucasian-associated cluster.

CDR1 MNHEY and CDR2 SMNVEV come from the germline V gene (reference sequence). Trimming pared 8 bases from V and 4 bases from J, leaving 26 bases between. This CDR3 comprises 17 residues. The study ran its PCR with 60 Vbeta and 13 Jbeta primers. Only in-frame clones appear in the TCRdb table, and some are missing; sequencing was by immunoSEQ multiplex PCR. The sample lists about 110,000 clones; 73% were seen once. Findings and limits, study-wide: Reports indicate that TCR beta sequences accurately predicted the HLA-A and HLA-B alleles of most subjects. Most TCR beta V segments were productive about 90% or about 30% of the time in an earlier analysis. The authors excluded some V segments, including TRBV6-2 and TRBV6-3, as indistinguishable.

As to this clone: Its cognate antigen is unknown.

The TCR was taken from a man aged 40-50 years in good health and CMV-seronegative. The sequencing sample was made of PBMCs. The gene calls are TRBV27 and TRBJ1-2, with a possible D match to TRBD1 (5 bases). The CDR3 bases are TGTGCCAGCCGACATTACCCGGGGGACCTGAGTAGCTATGGCTACACCTTC. Its translation: CASRHYPGDLSSYGYTF.